This T cell receptor (beta chain) was found in a study of shared T cell receptors in the human thymus. CDR3 size: 15 residues. Germline loops: CDR1 SGHDT, CDR2 YYEEEE. The V end lost 0 bases, the J end lost 1 base, and 8 bases lay between the germline ends. Profiled with immunoSEQ multiplex PCR; TCRdb holds only in-frame clones, not every one. The sample contains approximately 400,000 clones, approximately 95% of which appear only once. The sequencing sample was made of thymocytes. The sequence derives from a human donor. The chain joins TRBV5-6 to TRBJ1-5; unclear D gene. CDR3 nucleotide sequence: TGTGCCAGCAGCTTGGGACGGACGAGCAATCAGCCCCAGCATTTT. The encoded protein is CASSLGRTSNQPQHF.